The 23 T cell receptor beta chains presented below share a single source sample, sequenced in a study of shared clonotypes between healthy human individuals. Libraries were prepared by immunoSEQ multiplex PCR; TCRdb keeps only in-frame clonotypes and omits some of them. Of millions of clones in the sample, around nine tenths are singletons; the top ten hold roughly 0.14%. Sequenced sample: naive CD4+ T cells sorted from blood. The subset is: CD45RA+ positively selected. The receptors derive from a man between 18 and 29 years old in good health.

The rearrangement links TRBV30 to TRBJ2-6; no reliable D call. V was clipped by 0 bases and J by 2 bases, with 8 bases between them. Germline-derived CDR1 and CDR2 are GTSNPN and SVGIG (reference sequence). This CDR3 is built from 15 residues. CDR3 nucleotides: TGTGCCTGGAGTGTAAGGGTACCTGGGGCCAACGTCCTGACTTTC. It is translated as CAWSVRVPGANVLTF.

V is TRBV30 and J is TRBJ2-6; D not certain. The CDR3 spans 15 residues. Germline CDR1 reads GTSNPN; CDR2 reads SVGIG (reference sequence). Trimming removed 2 bases from V and 0 bases from J, with 8 bases in between. The CDR3 loop reads CAWSSPISGANVLTF. The CDR3 bases are TGTGCCTGGAGTTCCCCCATCTCTGGGGCCAACGTCCTGACTTTC.

Comments on this clone: The identical CDR3 is also encoded by other nucleotide sequences in the sample. The chain carries TRBV6-5 and TRBJ1-1; D might be TRBD1 (6 bases). This CDR3 has 13 amino acids. Germline CDR1 is MNHEY and CDR2 is SVGAGI. V was pared by 6 bases and J by 3 bases, with 11 bases between. The CDR3 DNA sequence: TGTGCCAGCAGCAGGGGTCCCGACACTGAAGCTTTCTTT. This codes for CASSRGPDTEAFF.

This rearrangement joins TRBV30 to TRBJ2-7; weak D call: TRBD1 (6 bases). The V end was cut by 4 bases, the J end by 0 bases, with 13 bases between. The CDR3 contains 14 residues. In germline, CDR1 is GTSNPN, CDR2 SVGIG (reference sequence). CDR3 region: CAWTGQPSSYEQYF. The CDR3 DNA reads as TGTGCCTGGACCGGACAGCCTTCCTCCTACGAGCAGTACTTC.

The chain is built from TRBV5-1 and TRBJ2-7; 13 nucleotides line up with TRBD2. The germline gives CDR1 SGHRS, CDR2 YFSETQ. Trimming cost V 1 base and J 2 bases; bases outside gene matches: 6. This CDR3 region has 17 residues. CDR3 DNA sequence: TGCGCCAGCAGCTTGACTAGCGGGGGGGCCGGTGCCTACGAGCAGTACTTC. This gives the protein CASSLTSGGAGAYEQYF.

Here the CDR3 reads CASSYPLAGGPPSSYNEQFF. CDR3 bases: TGTGCCAGCAGTTACCCTCTAGCGGGAGGGCCCCCGAGCTCCTACAATGAGCAGTTCTTC. The chain has TRBV28 and TRBJ2-1, with 12 bases fitting TRBD2. The germline gives CDR1 MDHEN, CDR2 SYDVKM. V lost 4 bases to trimming and J lost 0 bases; unmatched junction nucleotides: 13. The CDR3 has 20 residues. Full variable domain (rest looked up from reference TRBV28 and TRBJ2-1): DVKVTQSSRYLVKRTGEKVFLECVQDMDHENMFWYRQDPGLGLRLIYFSYDVKMKEKGDIPEGYSVSREKKERFSLILESASTNQTSMYLCASSYPLAGGPPSSYNEQFFGPGTRLTVL.

The V and J genes are TRBV30 and TRBJ2-6, with 11 bases lining up with TRBD1. The CDR3 contains 16 residues. The V gene end was trimmed by 5 bases and the J gene end by 0 bases; junction bases not matched to a gene: 3. Per germline, CDR1 GTSNPN and CDR2 SVGIG (reference sequence). The DNA for the CDR3 is TGTGCCTGGGGACAGGGGGCGCCCTCTGGGGCCAACGTCCTGACTTTC. This gives the protein CAWGQGAPSGANVLTF.

This clone is a singleton in its sample. The same CDR3 is also encoded by other DNA sequences in this sample. V gene TRBV5-6 combines with J gene TRBJ2-1, with 7 bases aligning to TRBD2. Germline trimming cut 0 bases from V and 0 bases from J; bases unmatched to any gene: 0. Germline V gives CDR1 SGHDT, CDR2 YYEEEE. The CDR3 contains 15 residues. The CDR3 protein is CASSLGGSSYNEQFF. The CDR3 nucleotides read TGTGCCAGCAGCTTGGGCGGGAGCTCCTACAATGAGCAGTTCTTC. Using reference TRBV5-6 and TRBJ2-1 for the parts outside the CDR3, the full variable domain is DAGVTQSPTHLIKTRGQQVTLRCSPKSGHDTVSWYQQALGQGPQFIFQYYEEEERQRGNFPDRFSGHQFPNYSSELNVNALLLGDSALYLCASSLGGSSYNEQFFGPGTRLTVL.

The chain joins TRBV7-2 to TRBJ2-3, with D perhaps TRBD2 (6 bases). Germline CDR1 SGHTA, CDR2 FQGNSA. The CDR3 loop spans 16 amino acids. Deletions cut 1 base from V and 7 bases from J, with 18 bases between. The CDR3 DNA reads as TGTGCCAGCAGCTTAGTCGGGACGGGGGTCACTAATACGCAGTATTTT. It encodes CASSLVGTGVTNTQYF.

CDR3 nucleotide sequence: TGTGCCACCAGCAGAGATCCGGGGGCCATGGGTAACACTGAAGCTTTCTTT. This sequence encodes CATSRDPGAMGNTEAFF. The rearrangement joins TRBV15 to TRBJ1-1; possibly TRBD1 for D (6 bases). Trimming cost V 0 bases and J 2 bases, with 16 bases left between them. Germline V gene lookup returns CDR1 LNHNV and CDR2 YYDKDF (reference sequence). CDR3 length: 17 amino acids.

Details on this clone: The sample carries other DNA sequences with the same CDR3. The chain has TRBV5-1 and TRBJ2-2; 8 bases map to TRBD2. The CDR3 is 15 amino acids. Germline CDR1 is SGHRS and CDR2 is YFSETQ. The ends lost 1 base at V and 3 bases at J; junction bases unmatched: 2. CDR3 region: CASSLSRGDTGELFF. As DNA, the CDR3 is TGCGCCAGCAGCTTGTCGCGGGGGGACACCGGGGAGCTGTTTTTT.

The chain carries TRBV6-1 and TRBJ1-4; D gene ambiguous. This CDR3 has 13 amino acids. Germline CDR1 reads MNHNS; CDR2 reads SASEGT. Trimming stripped 5 bases from V and 4 bases from J, with 8 bases between. CDR3 DNA sequence: TGTGCCAGCAGTCTCAGGCTTAATGAAAAACTGTTTTTT. Protein: CASSLRLNEKLFF.

As regards this clone: Other DNA sequences in this sample translate to the same CDR3. The V gene is TRBV18, the J gene TRBJ1-5, with D hard to call. Trimming stripped 0 bases from V and 7 bases from J, with 4 bases between. CDR3 length: 12 residues. Germline V gene sequence: CDR1 KGHSH, CDR2 LQKENI. CDR3 bases: TGTGCCAGCTCACCACCAAACCAGCCCCAGCATTTT. Translating gives CASSPPNQPQHF. The full variable domain, rest sourced from reference TRBV18 and TRBJ1-5, is NAGVMQNPRHLVRRRGQEARLRCSPMKGHSHVYWYRQLPEEGLKFMVYLQKENIIDESGMPKERFSAEFPKEGPSILRIQQVVRGDSAAYFCASSPPNQPQHFGDGTRLSIL.

The V and J genes are TRBV29-1 and TRBJ2-2, with D possibly being TRBD1 (6 bases). The CDR3 contains 15 residues. The V gene lost 1 base and the J gene lost 4 bases, with 13 bases spanning the gap. CDR1 and CDR2 from the germline V gene are SQVTM and ANQGSEA. The CDR3 bases are TGCAGCGTTGAAGTAGGGACACTGGGCACCGGGGAGCTGTTTTTT. Encoded protein: CSVEVGTLGTGELFF.

The sample holds a few counts of this clone. The V gene is TRBV20-1, the J gene TRBJ1-1, with TRBD1 identical over 8 bases. The CDR3 is made up of 10 amino acids. Germline trimming cut 5 bases from V and 11 bases from J; bases unmatched to any gene: 4. CDR1 and CDR2 (germline): DFQATT, SNEGSKA (reference sequence). CDR3 loop: CSALGDRAFF. Here the CDR3 DNA reads TGCAGTGCTCTCGGGGACAGGGCTTTCTTT.

The CDR3: CASSADYSNQPQHF. For the CDR3, the DNA is TGTGCCAGCAGCGCCGATTATAGCAATCAGCCCCAGCATTTT. This rearrangement joins TRBV9 to TRBJ1-5; D is undetermined. Trimming left V 3 bases short and J 0 bases short, with 7 bases between. This CDR3 has 14 residues. From germline, CDR1 is SGDLS and CDR2 YYNGEE.

Note on this clone: Other DNA sequences of this sample code for an identical CDR3. The genes are TRBV5-1 and TRBJ2-5, with D unresolved. The V and J ends lost 1 base and 5 bases respectively, with 9 bases between them. This CDR3 spans 13 amino acids. Germline V CDR1 and CDR2: SGHRS, YFSETQ. CDR3 sequence: CASSLSPPETQYF. The CDR3 coding sequence is TGCGCCAGCAGCTTGAGTCCTCCCGAGACCCAGTACTTC.

CDR3 in amino acids: CASSVDVSLGDTEAFF. As DNA, the CDR3 is TGTGCCAGCAGCGTAGACGTCAGCTTAGGGGACACTGAAGCTTTCTTT. The chain couples TRBV9 to TRBJ1-1; TRBD1 is a possible D gene (5 bases). CDR3 length: 16 amino acids. The V gene's germline CDR1 is SGDLS and CDR2 YYNGEE. The germline V and J ends were trimmed by 0 bases and 3 bases, with 15 bases remaining between them.

The rearrangement joins TRBV2 to TRBJ1-1; possible D gene TRBD1, 6 bases. V lost 8 bases to trimming and J lost 3 bases, with 16 bases between them. This CDR3 contains 14 residues. CDR1 and CDR2 from the germline V gene are SNHLY and FYNNEI. The CDR3 coding sequence is TGTGCCAGCCTGTGGGGGGCCGTGGACACTGAAGCTTTCTTT. The encoded protein is CASLWGAVDTEAFF. The whole variable domain, filled in from reference TRBV2 and TRBJ1-1, reads EPEVTQTPSHQVTQMGQEVILRCVPISNHLYFYWYRQILGQKVEFLVSFYNNEISEKSEIFDDQFSVERPDGSNFTLKIRSTKLEDSAMYFCASLWGAVDTEAFFGQGTRLTVV.

V is TRBV5-1 and J is TRBJ2-7; D unresolved. Trimming removed 2 bases at V and 6 bases at J, with 15 bases between. The CDR3 extends over 14 amino acids. Germline assignment: CDR1 SGHRS and CDR2 YFSETQ. CDR3 in amino acids: CASSFAPGALEQYF. The CDR3 DNA reads as TGCGCCAGCAGCTTTGCGCCCGGAGCACTCGAGCAGTACTTC.

In this sample, this clone turned up once. This sequence joins TRBV2 and TRBJ2-3, with D hard to call. The V end was cut by 8 bases, the J end by 3 bases, with 12 bases between. This CDR3 contains 13 residues. Germline V gives CDR1 SNHLY, CDR2 FYNNEI. This CDR3 is CASGDLWTDTQYF. CDR3 DNA: TGTGCCAGCGGCGATCTTTGGACAGATACGCAGTATTTT.

On this clone itself: The sample carries other DNA sequences with the same CDR3. The V gene is TRBV10-3, the J gene TRBJ2-5, with D possibly matching TRBD1 (6 bases). The CDR3 runs to 14 residues. V was shortened by 1 base and J by 0 bases, with 6 bases between the two germline ends. Germline values: CDR1 ENHRY, CDR2 SYGVKD. This CDR3 is CAISEYRDQETQYF. The CDR3 DNA follows: TGTGCCATCAGTGAGTACAGGGACCAAGAGACCCAGTACTTC.

The chain uses TRBV7-2 and TRBJ2-1; D remains unclear. CDR3 length: 15 residues. V lost 3 bases, J lost 0 bases, and 9 bases lay in between. Germline lookup yields CDR1 SGHTA and CDR2 FQGNSA. The CDR3 loop is CASSLAGFSYNEQFF. CDR3 bases: TGTGCCAGCAGCTTGGCAGGCTTCTCCTACAATGAGCAGTTCTTC.